The clone carrying this T cell receptor (beta chain) occurred many times. Time point given: newly diagnosed GD, antithyroid drugs for less than 3 months. PBMC RNA served as the TCR library source. Peripheral blood, at approximately 9 milliliters, went into EDTA tubes. The data are from a study of regulatory T cells in long-lasting Graves disease. The CDR3 spans 15 residues. Trimming stripped 3 bases from V and 3 bases from J, with 11 bases between. Library construction for TCR beta used iRepertoire HTBI primers and Arm-PCR of CDR3 regions. In TCRdb, the multiplex PCR reads were re-called with MiXCR into one record per CDR3 protein. The sample holds around 400,000 distinct CDR3 sequences, roughly 15% seen once. Another study also made use of these data, one on T cells in Graves' hyperthyroidism and ophthalmopathy.

This sequence originates from a woman aged 40-49 years with Graves disease. The starting material was peripheral blood mononuclear cells (PBMCs), obtained at new diagnosis, from a patient treated with antithyroid drugs. This chain links TRBV12-3 or TRBV12-4 with TRBJ1-4; TRBD1 might be the D (6 bases). The CDR3 nucleotides read TGTGCCAGCAGTTTGGGGGGGGCAGCTAATGAAAAACTGTTTTTT. Translation: CASSLGGAANEKLFF.